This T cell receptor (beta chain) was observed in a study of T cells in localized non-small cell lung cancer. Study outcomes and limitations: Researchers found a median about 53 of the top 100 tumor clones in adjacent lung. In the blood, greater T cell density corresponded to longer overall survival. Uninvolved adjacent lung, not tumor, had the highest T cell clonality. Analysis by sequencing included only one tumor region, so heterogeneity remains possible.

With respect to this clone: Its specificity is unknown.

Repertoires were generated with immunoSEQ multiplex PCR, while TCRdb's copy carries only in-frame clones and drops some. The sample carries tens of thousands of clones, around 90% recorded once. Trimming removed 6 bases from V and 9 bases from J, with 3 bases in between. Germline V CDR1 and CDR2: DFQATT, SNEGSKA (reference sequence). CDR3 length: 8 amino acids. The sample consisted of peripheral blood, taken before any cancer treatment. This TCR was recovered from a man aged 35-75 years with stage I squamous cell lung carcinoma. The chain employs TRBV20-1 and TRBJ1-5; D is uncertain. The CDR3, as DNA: TGCAGTGCCGGGCCCCAGCATTTT. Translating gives CSAGPQHF.